These 11 T cell receptor beta chains originate from one sample sequenced in a study of blood T cell repertoires in COVID-19. Some clones are missing from TCRdb's copy, which holds only in-frame ones; the method was immunoSEQ multiplex PCR. The table has fewer than 110,000 clones, 70% to 90% seen once; the top ten hold 3% to 3.5%. Sequencing input: peripheral blood. These receptors were collected from a man aged 45 to 65 in a cohort sampled during active COVID-19.

This chain joins TRBV10-1 and TRBJ2-7; 8 positions agree with TRBD1. The V segment lost 6 bases and the J segment 3 bases; nucleotides outside the gene matches: 7. The CDR3 has 14 amino acids. Germline V gene lookup returns CDR1 WNHNN and CDR2 SYGVQD (reference sequence). For the CDR3, the DNA is TGCGCCAGCAGCGCCGGACAGGGAGGCTACGAGCAGTACGTC. Protein product: CASSAGQGGYEQYV.

This rearrangement joins TRBV6-6 to TRBJ1-1, with TRBD1 matching over 10 bases. V dropped 7 bases and J dropped 10; count of bases not matched to a gene: 3. The CDR3 is 11 amino acids. Germline CDR1 and CDR2: MNHNY and SVGAGI (reference sequence). CDR3 DNA: TGTGCCAGCACCGGACAGGGGGGAGCTTTCTTT. Translating it yields CASTGQGGAFF.

The CDR3 DNA reads as TGTGCCAGCTCAGGGACTAGCGGGGGGGCCCAAGAGACCCAGTACTTC. Protein: CASSGTSGGAQETQYF. This rearrangement joins TRBV2 to TRBJ2-5, with TRBD2 matching 16 bases. Losses at the gene ends were 8 bases for V and 1 base for J; bases not matched to a gene: 4. The CDR3 runs 16 residues. The V gene's germline CDR1 is SNHLY and CDR2 FYNNEI.

This chain links TRBV14 with TRBJ2-2; D remains unclear. CDR3 size: 12 residues. V lost 4 bases and J 4 bases, leaving 4 bases between the germline ends. Germline values: CDR1 SGHDN, CDR2 FVKESK. CDR3 coding DNA: TGTGCCAGCAGCCCCGTCACCGGGGAGCTGTTTTTT. This translates into CASSPVTGELFF.

V and J are TRBV21-1 and TRBJ2-1; the table's D call, TRBD2, has no DNA check behind it. TRBV21-1 is designated a pseudogene. This CDR3 contains 18 residues. DNA for the CDR3: TGTGCCAGCAGCAAAGCTAGCGGGGGTTCCAGCTCCTACAATGAGCAGTTCTTC. Amino acids: CASSKASGGSSSYNEQFF.

The V gene is TRBV9, the J gene TRBJ2-1; TRBD1 is a possible D gene (5 bases). Germline CDR1 SGDLS, CDR2 YYNGEE. Trimming pared 0 bases from V and 7 bases from J, leaving 8 bases between. The CDR3 contains 13 residues. CDR3: CASSVGPGNEQFF. The CDR3 nucleotides read TGTGCCAGCAGCGTAGGCCCAGGGAATGAGCAGTTCTTC.

The chain recombines TRBV7-8 with TRBJ1-2; TRBD1 aligns across 8 bases. The CDR3 has 13 amino acids. From germline, CDR1 is SGHVS and CDR2 FQNEAQ. Losses at the gene ends were 6 bases for V and 6 bases for J; bases not matched to a gene: 6. The CDR3 reads CASRDTGGHGYTF. The DNA of the CDR3 is TGTGCCAGCAGGGATACAGGGGGGCATGGCTACACCTTC. Drawing the rest from reference TRBV7-8 and TRBJ1-2, the complete variable domain is GAGVSQSPRYKVAKRGQDVALRCDPISGHVSLFWYQQALGQGPEFLTYFQNEAQLDKSGLPSDRFFAERPEGSVSTLKIQRTQQEDSAVYLCASRDTGGHGYTFGSGTRLTVV.

A single count supports this clone. The rearrangement uses TRBV6-6 and TRBJ1-3; possibly TRBD1 for D (6 bases). V was trimmed by 5 bases and J by 3 bases, leaving 14 bases between them. CDR1 is MNHNY, CDR2 SVGAGI, per germline (reference sequence). The CDR3 is made up of 15 amino acids. CDR3: CASSTPRGFGNTIYF. CDR3 coding DNA: TGTGCCAGCAGTACCCCCAGGGGATTTGGAAACACCATATATTTT.

The chain combines TRBV2 with TRBJ1-3, with a weak D call TRBD1 (6 bases). This CDR3 contains 16 residues. CDR1 is SNHLY, CDR2 FYNNEI, per germline. V was pared by 6 bases and J by 0 bases, with 15 bases between. CDR3 in DNA: TGTGCCAGCAGCCCAGACAGGACCATCTCTGGAAACACCATATATTTT. Its protein is CASSPDRTISGNTIYF.

This clone is a singleton in its sample. The chain uses TRBV18 and TRBJ2-1, with 10 bases matching TRBD2. V was clipped by 3 bases and J by 7 bases; unmatched bases: 9. CDR1 KGHSH and CDR2 LQKENI come from the germline V gene. This CDR3 contains 16 residues. CDR3: CASSPSLAGVGNEQFF. CDR3 DNA sequence: TGTGCCAGCTCACCTTCTCTAGCGGGGGTCGGAAATGAGCAGTTCTTC.

The CDR3 sequence is CASSEKPGIVRVGGYTF. Here the CDR3 DNA reads TGTGCCAGCAGTGAAAAACCGGGGATTGTTAGGGTGGGAGGCTACACCTTC. The chain links TRBV6-1 to TRBJ1-2, with D unresolved. Looked up from germline, CDR1 is MNHNS and CDR2 is SASEGT. V was trimmed by 2 bases and J by 8 bases, leaving 24 bases between them. CDR3 length: 17 residues.